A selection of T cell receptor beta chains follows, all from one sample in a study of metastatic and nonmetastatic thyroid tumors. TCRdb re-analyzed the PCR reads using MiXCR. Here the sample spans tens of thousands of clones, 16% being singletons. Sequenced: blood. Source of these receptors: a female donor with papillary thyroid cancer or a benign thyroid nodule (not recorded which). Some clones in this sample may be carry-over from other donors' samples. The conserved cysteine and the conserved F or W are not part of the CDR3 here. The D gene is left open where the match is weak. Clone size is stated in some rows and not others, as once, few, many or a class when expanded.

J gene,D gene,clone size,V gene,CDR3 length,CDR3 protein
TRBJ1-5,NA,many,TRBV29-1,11,SVSVGGPQPQH
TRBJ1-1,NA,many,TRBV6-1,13,ASSRNTGLPTEAF
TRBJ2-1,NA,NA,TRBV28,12,ASSPAEPGSLVF
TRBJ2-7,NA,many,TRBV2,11,ASEEGYLGEQY
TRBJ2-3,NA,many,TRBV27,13,ASSFAETSTDTQY
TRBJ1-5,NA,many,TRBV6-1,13,ASSSGGTGDQPQH
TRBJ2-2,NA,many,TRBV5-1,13,ASSLGHRNTGELF
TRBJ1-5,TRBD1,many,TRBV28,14,ASSYGDRGRGQPQH
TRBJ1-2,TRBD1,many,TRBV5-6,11,ASSYPAGGGYT
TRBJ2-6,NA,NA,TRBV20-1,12,SAVGCTGANVLT
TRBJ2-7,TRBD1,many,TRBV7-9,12,ASSFQGAPHEQY
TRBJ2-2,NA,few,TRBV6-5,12,ASRDPWRPRELF
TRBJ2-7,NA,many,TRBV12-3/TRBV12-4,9,ASSLFWEQY
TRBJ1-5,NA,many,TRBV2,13,ASSAGPDSNQPQH
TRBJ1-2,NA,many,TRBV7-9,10,ASSPQGNGYT
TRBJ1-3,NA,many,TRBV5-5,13,ASSLVQGTGNTIY
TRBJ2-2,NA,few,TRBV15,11,ATSRGYSGELF
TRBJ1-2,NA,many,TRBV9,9,ASTKGGGYT
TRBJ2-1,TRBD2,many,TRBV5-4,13,ASSGPAGGINEQF
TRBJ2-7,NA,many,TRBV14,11,ASSQGLPTEQY
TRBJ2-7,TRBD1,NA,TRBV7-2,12,ASSPRTTGGEQY
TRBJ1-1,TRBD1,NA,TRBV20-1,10,SAPLTGAAAF
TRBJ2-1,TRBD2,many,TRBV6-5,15,ASSYSIGTSGTNEQF
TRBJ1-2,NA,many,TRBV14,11,ASSLAANYGYT
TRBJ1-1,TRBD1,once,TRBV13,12,ASSLTGRFTEAF
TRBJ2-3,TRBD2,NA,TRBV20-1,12,SAQREPITDTQY
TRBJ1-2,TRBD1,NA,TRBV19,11,ASSRDRVYVYT
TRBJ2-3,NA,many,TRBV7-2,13,ASSWSGAHTDTQY